This T cell receptor (beta chain) is drawn from a study of blood T cell repertoires in COVID-19. Germline V gene sequence: CDR1 KGHDR, CDR2 SFDVKD. V trimming: 4 bases; J trimming: 3 bases; junction bases outside the gene matches: 4. The CDR3 is 14 amino acids. The protocol was immunoSEQ multiplex PCR, while the TCRdb copy is restricted to in-frame clones and leaves out a portion. The data contain under 450,000 clones, roughly 77% of them singletons. This receptor was identified in a human donor with acute or convalescent COVID-19. The donor label of this sample is uncertain. The chain employs TRBV24-1 and TRBJ1-2; 7 bases fit TRBD1. The source material was peripheral blood. In DNA form, the CDR3 reads TGTGCCACCAGTGAACGGGGACAGCACTATGGCTACACCTTC. Translation gives CATSERGQHYGYTF.